This passage covers 15 T cell receptor beta chains from one sample sequenced in a study of T cell responses to AZD1222 COVID-19 vaccine. Clones were sequenced by immunoSEQ multiplex PCR, and TCRdb holds only the in-frame ones, with some missing. Of about 110,000 clones listed, about 93% are singletons. The sample here was peripheral blood, taken on day 0 of AZD1222 vaccination. These receptors all stem from an adult in good health.

The rearrangement uses TRBV2 and TRBJ1-1, with TRBD1 matching 8 bases. From germline, CDR1 is SNHLY and CDR2 FYNNEI. This CDR3 spans 13 amino acids. V lost 9 bases to trimming and J lost 11 bases; unmatched junction nucleotides: 14. The CDR3 reads CARTGAGGERAFF. The CDR3 bases are TGTGCCAGGACAGGGGCAGGGGGCGAGCGGGCTTTCTTT.

V usage is TRBV5-1 and J usage is TRBJ2-5, with TRBD2 matching over 10 bases. Germline CDR1 reads SGHRS; CDR2 reads YFSETQ. CDR3 length equals 16 residues. Trimming took 4 bases from V and 4 from J; bases not matched to a gene: 10. Written as DNA, the CDR3 is TGCGCCAGCAGCGGGGAAAGCGGGGGGGCCGGAGAGACCCAGTACTTC. This sequence encodes CASSGESGGAGETQYF. Combining the CDR3 with reference TRBV5-1 and TRBJ2-5 gives the whole variable domain KAGVTQTPRYLIKTRGQQVTLSCSPISGHRSVSWYQQTPGQGLQFLFEYFSETQRNKGNFPGRFSGRQFSNSRSEMNVSTLELGDSALYLCASSGESGGAGETQYFGPGTRLLVL.

V and J are TRBV13 and TRBJ1-3, with D unresolved. CDR1 and CDR2 from the germline V gene are PRHDT and FYEKMQ (reference sequence). With 7 bases removed from V and 8 bases from J, the gap between germline ends came to 21 bases. The CDR3 length is 15 residues. CDR3 nucleotide sequence: TGTGCCAGCACCCCGGACGGGAGGTTCGCTGACACCATATATTTT. Encoded protein: CASTPDGRFADTIYF. The full variable domain, completed using reference TRBV13 and TRBJ1-3, is AAGVIQSPRHLIKEKRETATLKCYPIPRHDTVYWYQQGPGQDPQFLISFYEKMQSDKGSIPDRFSAQQFSDYHSELNMSSLELGDSALYFCASTPDGRFADTIYFGEGSWLTVV.

The chain links TRBV27 to TRBJ2-7, with TRBD2 identical over 8 bases. CDR1 is MNHEY, CDR2 SMNVEV, per germline (reference sequence). With 11 bases clipped from V and 3 bases from J, the junction kept 12 bases outside the gene matches. This CDR3 has 14 amino acids. This chain's CDR3 is CAADEAGGYYEQYF. The CDR3 region has the DNA TGTGCCGCGGATGAGGCGGGGGGCTACTACGAGCAGTACTTC.

CDR3 DNA: TGTGCCAGCAGCACCCGGGACCGCATCCTCTATGGCTACACCTTC. Translating gives CASSTRDRILYGYTF. This chain uses TRBV5-8 with TRBJ1-2; possibly TRBD1 for D (5 bases). The CDR3 runs to 15 residues. CDR1 is SGHTS and CDR2 is YDEGEE in the germline V gene. V lost 4 bases and J 4 bases, leaving 17 bases between the germline ends.

The V and J genes are TRBV18 and TRBJ2-2, with 11 bases matching TRBD2. CDR3 length: 16 residues. The trim removed 3 bases at V and 5 bases at J, leaving 5 bases unmatched. Germline V gives CDR1 KGHSH, CDR2 LQKENI. CDR3 protein: CASSPGLAAYTGELFF. The CDR3 region has the DNA TGTGCCAGCTCACCGGGACTAGCGGCGTATACCGGGGAGCTGTTTTTT.

The V and J genes are TRBV5-6 and TRBJ1-1, with D hard to call. The CDR3 is 15 residues long. V shed 0 bases and J shed 1 base, with 10 bases lying between them. Germline CDR1 reads SGHDT; CDR2 reads YYEEEE. DNA of the CDR3: TGTGCCAGCAGCTTGGTATTTTGGACGAACACTGAAGCTTTCTTT. Protein product: CASSLVFWTNTEAFF.

This chain uses TRBV5-1 with TRBJ1-1; D may be TRBD1 (6 bases). The CDR3 runs to 15 residues. Trimming shortened V by 3 bases and J by 1 base, and 13 bases separated the two germline ends. Germline loops: CDR1 SGHRS, CDR2 YFSETQ. The CDR3 sequence is CASSWRQEPNTEAFF. The CDR3 DNA reads TGCGCCAGCAGCTGGAGACAGGAACCGAACACTGAAGCTTTCTTT.

This clone was seen just once. V usage is TRBV7-8 and J usage is TRBJ1-1; D call uncertain. The CDR3 spans 15 residues. Germline CDR1 and CDR2: SGHVS and FQNEAQ. Trimming removed 4 bases from V and 1 base from J, with 13 bases in between. CDR3 sequence (DNA): TGTGCCAGCAGCTCCGACGGGCGGGAGAACACTGAAGCTTTCTTT. Amino acid sequence: CASSSDGRENTEAFF.

CDR3 protein: CASSRTVSPLHF. CDR3 in DNA: TGTGCCAGCAGCCGAACAGTTTCACCCCTCCACTTT. The chain links TRBV3-1 (or the pseudogene TRBV3-2) to TRBJ1-6; no definite D call. Germline lookup yields CDR1 LGHDT and CDR2 YNNKEL (reference sequence). The CDR3 runs 12 residues. Trimming stripped 4 bases from V and 9 bases from J, with 7 bases between.

The chain is built from TRBV2 and TRBJ2-1, with D hard to call. There are 11 residues in the CDR3. With 4 bases removed from V and 14 bases from J, the gap between germline ends came to 12 bases. Germline V gene data show CDR1 as SNHLY and CDR2 as FYNNEI. The DNA of the CDR3 is TGTGCCAGCAGTGGTTGGGCTTCGGAGTTCTTC. Its protein product is CASSGWASEFF. The full variable domain, completed using reference TRBV2 and TRBJ2-1, is EPEVTQTPSHQVTQMGQEVILRCVPISNHLYFYWYRQILGQKVEFLVSFYNNEISEKSEIFDDQFSVERPDGSNFTLKIRSTKLEDSAMYFCASSGWASEFFGPGTRLTVL.

This clone was seen once. Its ends do not fully match the called genes, so a read error is possible. The chain links TRBV6-5 to TRBJ1-1; D call uncertain. The CDR3 is made up of 12 amino acids. Germline assignment: CDR1 MNHEY and CDR2 SVGAGI. The CDR3, as DNA: TGTGCTAGCACCTGGGGTGGCACTGAAGCTTTCTTT. As protein: CASTWGGTEAFF.

The chain combines TRBV29-1 with TRBJ2-1, with TRBD2 identical over 8 bases. J gave up 0 bases and V 2 bases, and 6 bases lay outside the gene matches. Germline V CDR1 and CDR2: SQVTM, ANQGSEA. The CDR3 is made up of 16 amino acids. The CDR3: CSVELYGRASYNEQFF. The CDR3 coding sequence is TGCAGCGTTGAATTATACGGGAGGGCCTCCTACAATGAGCAGTTCTTC.

The V and J genes are TRBV5-4 and TRBJ2-3; D assignment may be TRBD1 or TRBD2 (5 bases each). The germline V gene has CDR1 SGHNT and CDR2 YYREEE (reference sequence). This CDR3 has 14 amino acids. With 1 base removed from V and 2 bases from J, the gap between germline ends came to 8 bases. The CDR3 DNA sequence: TGTGCCAGCAGCTTGAGGGGACCCACAGATACGCAGTATTTT. Residues: CASSLRGPTDTQYF.

As for this clone: Its ends do not fully match the called genes, so a read error is possible. The chain recombines TRBV5-1 with TRBJ1-1; D unresolved. The CDR3 has 13 residues. Germline V gene lookup returns CDR1 SGHRS and CDR2 YFSETQ. CDR3 bases: TGCGCTAGCAGATTCGACGGTAACACTGAAGCTTTCTTT. It codes for CASRFDGNTEAFF.